These T cell receptor beta chains were read from a single sample in a study of T cell responses to AZD1222 COVID-19 vaccine. Method: immunoSEQ multiplex PCR; TCRdb's copy keeps in-frame clones and lacks some. This sample has approximately 120,000 clones, with about 90% found just once. Sequencing was performed on peripheral blood, taken on day 0 of AZD1222 vaccination. These receptors came from an adult in good health. CDR3s include the opening cysteine and the closing phenylalanine or tryptophan. A D gene is named only where the DNA matches it firmly. Some rows mark clone size as missing; the rest say once, few, many or name a class of expanded clone.

D: NA
J: TRBJ2-2
V: TRBV30
size: NA
DNA: TGTGCCTGGACTAGCAGGTCTAGAGGGGAGCTGTTTTTT
CDR3: CAWTSRSRGELFF

D: NA
J: TRBJ2-5
V: TRBV5-1
size: NA
DNA: TGCGCCAGCAGCTTGAGGCTCGCTTCTATACTGGGGGAGACCCAGTACTTC
CDR3: CASSLRLASILGETQYF

D: NA
J: TRBJ1-5
V: TRBV7-9
size: few
DNA: TGTGCCAGCAGCCCACGGGAGGGACATCAGCCCCAGCATTTT
CDR3: CASSPREGHQPQHF

D: NA
J: TRBJ2-3
V: TRBV5-6
size: NA
DNA: TGTGCCAGCAGCTTGGTCACAGATACGCAGTATTTT
CDR3: CASSLVTDTQYF

D: TRBD1
J: TRBJ2-7
V: TRBV18
size: NA
DNA: TGTGCCAGCTCACCATACGACAGGGTCCACGAGCAGTACTTC
CDR3: CASSPYDRVHEQYF

D: TRBD2
J: TRBJ2-7
V: TRBV7-6
size: NA
DNA: TGTGCCAGCAGCTTAGCCCCGATTAGGCTAGCGGGAAACTACGAGCAGTACTTC
CDR3: CASSLAPIRLAGNYEQYF

D: NA
J: TRBJ2-7
V: TRBV12-3/TRBV12-4
size: NA
DNA: TGTGCCAGCAGTTTAGGGGTTACCTACGAGCAGTACTTC
CDR3: CASSLGVTYEQYF

D: TRBD1
J: TRBJ1-5
V: TRBV27
size: NA
DNA: TGTGCCAGCAGTTTAGGGACAGGGGCCAGGCAGCCCCAGCATTTT
CDR3: CASSLGTGARQPQHF

D: NA
J: TRBJ2-7
V: TRBV3-1/TRBV3-2
size: NA
DNA: TGTGCCAGCAGCCAGTATCAGGGGATTTTGCGCTACGAGCAGTACTTC
CDR3: CASSQYQGILRYEQYF

D: NA
J: TRBJ2-5
V: TRBV5-1
size: NA
DNA: TGCGCCAGCAGCTTCCCGGAAGAGACCCAGTACTTC
CDR3: CASSFPEETQYF

D: TRBD2
J: TRBJ2-3
V: TRBV4-3
size: NA
DNA: TGCGCCAGCAGCCAAGATTTAGGGTTGATAGCGGGAGCCTCAGATACGCAGTATTTT
CDR3: CASSQDLGLIAGASDTQYF

D: NA
J: TRBJ2-1
V: TRBV13
size: NA
DNA: TGTGCCAGCAGCTTTGTCGATGAGCAGTTCTTC
CDR3: CASSFVDEQFF

D: NA
J: TRBJ2-7
V: TRBV27
size: NA
DNA: TGTGCCAGCAGCAGGACGGAAATCTTATACGAGCAGTACTTC
CDR3: CASSRTEILYEQYF

D: TRBD1
J: TRBJ1-2
V: TRBV7-9
size: NA
DNA: TGTGCCAGCAGCCGGACAGGGGGTACGGATGGCTACACCTTC
CDR3: CASSRTGGTDGYTF

D: NA
J: TRBJ2-7
V: TRBV11-3
size: few
DNA: TGTGCCAGCAGCTTAGGCACAGCTACCTACGAGCAGTACTTC
CDR3: CASSLGTATYEQYF

D: NA
J: TRBJ1-2
V: TRBV5-6
size: few
DNA: TGTGCCAGCAGCTTGGGGGCGACTGAAGTCTATGGCTACACCTTC
CDR3: CASSLGATEVYGYTF

D: TRBD1
J: TRBJ1-4
V: TRBV10-3
size: NA
DNA: TGTGCCATCAGTGCCACCCTACAGGGGATGATAAATGAAAAACTGTTTTTT
CDR3: CAISATLQGMINEKLFF

D: NA
J: TRBJ1-3
V: TRBV9
size: NA
DNA: TGTGCCAGCAGCGTAGGGTCTGGCACGAGCTCTGGAAACACCATATATTTT
CDR3: CASSVGSGTSSGNTIYF

D: NA
J: TRBJ2-7
V: TRBV18
size: NA
DNA: TGTGCCAGCTCACCATTCGAACTTAAGGCCCTCACCTACGAGCAGTACTTC
CDR3: CASSPFELKALTYEQYF

D: NA
J: TRBJ2-3
V: TRBV7-8
size: NA
DNA: TGTGCCAGCAGCTTAGACTGGGGGTCAGATACGCAGTATTTT
CDR3: CASSLDWGSDTQYF

D: NA
J: TRBJ1-2
V: TRBV13
size: once
DNA: TGTGCCAGCAGCTTAGGTGCGGAAAACTATGGCTACACCTTC
CDR3: CASSLGAENYGYTF

D: NA
J: TRBJ2-3
V: TRBV5-1
size: NA
DNA: TGCGCCAGCAGCTTGAGAAGGGGTGGAGATACGCAGTATTTT
CDR3: CASSLRRGGDTQYF

D: NA
J: TRBJ2-5
V: TRBV3-1/TRBV3-2
size: NA
DNA: TGTGCCAGCAGCCAAGTAAGAGGAAGCCAAGAGACCCAGTACTTC
CDR3: CASSQVRGSQETQYF

D: NA
J: TRBJ1-1
V: TRBV15
size: NA
DNA: TGTGCCACCAGCAGAGATATAGGGCAGGGCTATGAAGCTTTCTTT
CDR3: CATSRDIGQGYEAFF

D: NA
J: TRBJ2-7
V: TRBV10-1
size: NA
DNA: TGCGCCAGCAGTGACAGGGTCTCCTACGAGCAGTACTTC
CDR3: CASSDRVSYEQYF

D: TRBD2
J: TRBJ2-1
V: TRBV20-1
size: NA
DNA: TGCAGTGCTAGTAGGTTGGGCCCAGGACTAGCGGGGTACAATGAGCAGTTCTTC
CDR3: CSASRLGPGLAGYNEQFF

D: TRBD1
J: TRBJ1-1
V: TRBV11-2
size: NA
DNA: TGTGCCAGTCTCGTGACAGGGGGCGCGAGCACTGAAGCTTTCTTT
CDR3: CASLVTGGASTEAFF

D: NA
J: TRBJ1-4
V: TRBV5-1
size: NA
DNA: TGCGCCAGCAGCTTGCCCGGACGAAAGAATGAAAAACTGTTTTTT
CDR3: CASSLPGRKNEKLFF

D: NA
J: TRBJ1-5
V: TRBV15
size: NA
DNA: TGTGCCACCAGCAGAGCAGGGACACGCAATCAGCCCCAGCATTTT
CDR3: CATSRAGTRNQPQHF

D: TRBD1
J: TRBJ2-7
V: TRBV30
size: once
DNA: TGTGCCTGGAATATCGACAGGGGGCCAGCCTACGAGCAGTACTTC
CDR3: CAWNIDRGPAYEQYF

D: NA
J: TRBJ2-2
V: TRBV19
size: few
DNA: TGTGCCAGTAGTATATGGAGGGAGCTGTTTTTT
CDR3: CASSIWRELFF

D: NA
J: TRBJ1-2
V: TRBV3-1/TRBV3-2
size: NA
DNA: TGTGCCAGCAGCCAAGATTTCGCGGATCGGGCCTATGGCTACACCTTC
CDR3: CASSQDFADRAYGYTF

D: TRBD1
J: TRBJ2-5
V: TRBV11-3
size: NA
DNA: TGTGCCAGCAGCCCCAGGGGGCGAGAGACCCAGTACTTC
CDR3: CASSPRGRETQYF

D: TRBD1
J: TRBJ1-3
V: TRBV4-1
size: NA
DNA: TGCGCCAGCAGCCAGGATACAGGGGTCGGAAACACCATATATTTT
CDR3: CASSQDTGVGNTIYF

D: NA
J: TRBJ2-1
V: TRBV19
size: once
DNA: TGTGCCAGTAGTCCTCTAGGATACAATGAGCAGTTCTTC
CDR3: CASSPLGYNEQFF

D: TRBD1
J: TRBJ2-7
V: TRBV7-6
size: NA
DNA: TGTGCCAGCAGCTTAGACTACAGGGGGCCCTACGAGCAGTACTTC
CDR3: CASSLDYRGPYEQYF

D: NA
J: TRBJ2-3
V: TRBV19
size: NA
DNA: TGTGCCAGTAGTCGCGACGTGATGGGCACAGATACGCAGTATTTT
CDR3: CASSRDVMGTDTQYF

D: TRBD1
J: TRBJ1-4
V: TRBV27
size: NA
DNA: TGTGCCAGCAGTTTAAGTGTGTGGGACAGTAATGAAAAACTGTTTTTT
CDR3: CASSLSVWDSNEKLFF

D: NA
J: TRBJ1-6
V: TRBV7-9
size: NA
DNA: TGTGCCAGCAGCCACCCGGGACAAAATTGGAATTCACCCCTCCACTTT
CDR3: CASSHPGQNWNSPLHF

D: TRBD2
J: TRBJ2-7
V: TRBV28
size: NA
DNA: TGTGCCAGCAGTTTGGGACTAGCACAGTACTTC
CDR3: CASSLGLAQYF